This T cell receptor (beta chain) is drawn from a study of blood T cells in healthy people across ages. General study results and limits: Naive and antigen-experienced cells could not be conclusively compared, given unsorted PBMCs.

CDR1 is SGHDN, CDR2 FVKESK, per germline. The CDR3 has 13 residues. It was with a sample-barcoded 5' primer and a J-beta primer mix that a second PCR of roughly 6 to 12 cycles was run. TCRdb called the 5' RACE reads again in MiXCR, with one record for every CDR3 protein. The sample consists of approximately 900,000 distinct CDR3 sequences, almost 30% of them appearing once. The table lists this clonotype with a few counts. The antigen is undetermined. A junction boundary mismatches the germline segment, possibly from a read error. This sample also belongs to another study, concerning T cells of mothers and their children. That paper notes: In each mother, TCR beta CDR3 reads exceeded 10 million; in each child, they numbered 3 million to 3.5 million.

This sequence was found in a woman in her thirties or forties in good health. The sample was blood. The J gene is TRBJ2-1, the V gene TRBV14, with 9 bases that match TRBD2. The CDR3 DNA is TGTGCCGGCAGCCCTTCATTGACTAGCGGGCAGTTCTTC. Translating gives CAGSPSLTSGQFF.